Listed below are T cell receptor beta chains from one sample, sequenced in a study of T cells in localized non-small cell lung cancer. Method: immunoSEQ multiplex PCR; TCRdb's copy keeps in-frame clones and lacks some. The sample carries about 22,000 clones, about nine tenths recorded once. The material was PBMCs, obtained before any cancer treatment. The receptor set was obtained from a man between 40 and 70 years old with stage II squamous cell lung carcinoma. The CDR3 runs from the conserved cysteine through the conserved F or W. D genes are given only for firm matches. Not all rows give a size; the values are once, few, many and, for expanded clones, a class.

TRBV6-5	-	-	TRBJ2-1	TGTGCCAGCAGTTACTCGTGGGATAGTGTTGGTGAGCAGTTCTTC	CASSYSWDSVGEQFF
TRBV28	-	-	TRBJ1-5	TGTGCCAGCAGTTTATCGAAGGGGGGACAGCCCCAGCATTTT	CASSLSKGGQPQHF
TRBV7-9	-	-	TRBJ2-5	TGTGCCAGCAGCCTTGTGGACGGCGCTTGGGAGACCCAGTACTTC	CASSLVDGAWETQYF
TRBV6-4	-	-	TRBJ1-2	TGTGCCAGCAGTGAGATCCCGGGCGGTGGCTACACCTTC	CASSEIPGGGYTF
TRBV2	TRBD1	-	TRBJ2-3	TGTGCCAGCAAAACCGGGACAGGGGGCGCCCCGGGGGCGGGAGATACGCAGTATTTT	CASKTGTGGAPGAGDTQYF
TRBV6-6	-	-	TRBJ2-7	TGTGCCACCTCCTATCCCCCGGGTTACCCTTCTTTCGAGCAGTACTTC	CATSYPPGYPSFEQYF
TRBV7-9	-	-	TRBJ2-7	TGTGCCAGCAGCTTTTTCGGAATAAGTGACGAGCAGTACTTC	CASSFFGISDEQYF
TRBV28	TRBD1	-	TRBJ1-2	TGTGCCAGCATAACGGGACAGGGGGCGTCTAACTATGGCTACACCTTC	CASITGQGASNYGYTF
TRBV4-3	TRBD1	once	TRBJ2-7	TGCGCCAGCAGCCAAGGACAGGGGGTTATGGACGAGCAGTACTTC	CASSQGQGVMDEQYF
TRBV15	-	-	TRBJ2-2	TGTGCCACCAGCAGAGATTTCCACGGGGAGCTGTTTTTT	CATSRDFHGELFF
TRBV2	-	-	TRBJ1-5	TGTGCCAGCAGCCCTACTAAGGTCTGGAGCAATCAGCCCCAGCATTTT	CASSPTKVWSNQPQHF
TRBV6-1	TRBD1	-	TRBJ2-7	TGTGCCAGCAGTGAAGATTTGTCGACAGGGTATTGGTACGAGCAGTACTTC	CASSEDLSTGYWYEQYF
TRBV6-5	-	-	TRBJ1-5	TGTGCCAGCAGTTACTCGATCAGGGTCAATCAGCCCCAGCATTTT	CASSYSIRVNQPQHF
TRBV28	-	-	TRBJ2-4	TGTGCCAGCACCTCGCGGCCGCTGGAGGGAAACATTCAGTACTTC	CASTSRPLEGNIQYF
TRBV9	TRBD1	-	TRBJ1-1	TGTGCCAGCAGCGTAGGACAGGGGGTGGCTTTCTTT	CASSVGQGVAFF
TRBV4-3	TRBD1	-	TRBJ2-3	TGCGCCAGCAGCAAGCGGACAGGCAGCACAGATACGCAGTATTTT	CASSKRTGSTDTQYF
TRBV29-1	TRBD1	-	TRBJ2-1	TGCAGCGTTGAGCGCGGGACAGGGGTCAATGAGCAGTTCTTC	CSVERGTGVNEQFF
TRBV9	TRBD2	-	TRBJ2-7	TGTGCCAGCAGCTTCGATAGCGGGTCCAACGGGTACGAGCAGTACTTC	CASSFDSGSNGYEQYF
TRBV28	-	-	TRBJ1-2	TGTGCCAGCAGTCCTAACTATGGCTACACCTTC	CASSPNYGYTF
TRBV7-2	-	-	TRBJ2-2	TGTGCCAGCAGCCCGGGACTTTGGACCGGGGAGCTGTTTTTT	CASSPGLWTGELFF